The clone carrying this TCR beta chain occurred a few times. The sample belongs to a study of blood T cell repertoires in COVID-19. The overall study: Researchers got acute and convalescent COVID-19 samples from the United States, Italy and Spain.

CDR3 size: 14 residues. Germline-derived CDR1 and CDR2 are LGHDT and YNNKEL (reference sequence). Trimming stripped 5 bases from V and 6 bases from J, with 16 bases between. Per the authors' pipeline: Amplification of reference gene primers provided the estimated nucleated cell counts. Using immunoSEQ multiplex PCR, the repertoire was profiled, and TCRdb retains in-frame clones only, with some absent. V and J calls and clone size are those listed in that table; D and trimming were worked out from the DNA. The sample lists just over 50,000 clones, 85% to 90% occurring once. The source of this sequence is a man between 65 and 80 years old with acute or convalescent COVID-19. J is TRBJ1-1 and V is TRBV3-1 (or the pseudogene TRBV3-2); D perhaps matches TRBD1 (5 bases). Sequenced input: peripheral blood. This CDR3 is CASSSRQRNAEAFF. Written as DNA, the CDR3 is TGTGCCAGCAGCTCGAGACAGAGAAACGCTGAAGCTTTCTTT.